A single sample gave rise to the 29 T cell receptor beta chains below, sequenced in a study of shared clonotypes between healthy human individuals. The assay was immunoSEQ multiplex PCR, and TCRdb's table has in-frame clones only and misses some. The sample records more than 1 million clones, about four fifths being singletons. The sample comprised memory CD4+ T cells from PBMCs. The subset here: CD45RA-negative fraction. The receptors come from a man aged 18 to 30 in good health. Some clones in this sample may be carry-over from other donors' samples.

Turning to this clone: A far more abundant clone sits one base away, making this likely a read error. The V gene is TRBV18, the J gene TRBJ2-2; a weak D match, TRBD2 (7 bases). The V gene lost 0 bases and the J gene lost 4 bases, with 12 bases spanning the gap. The CDR3 runs 16 residues. Germline V lookup: CDR1 KGHSH, CDR2 LQKENI. The CDR3 bases are TGTGCCAGCTCACCACCCGGGGGGCGCGGCACCGGGGAGCTGTTTTTT. This encodes CASSPPGGRGTGELFF.

The chain combines TRBV19 with TRBJ1-5; 11 positions match TRBD1. There are 14 residues in the CDR3. Germline-derived CDR1 and CDR2 are LNHDA and SQIVND (reference sequence). V was pared by 6 bases and J by 6 bases, with 4 bases of the junction left unmatched. CDR3 in DNA: TGTGCCAGTAGAGGACAGGGGGCAATTCAGCCCCAGCATTTT. Its translation is CASRGQGAIQPQHF.

The CDR3 is CASSQVLRSYNEQFF. The DNA for the CDR3 is TGCGCCAGCAGCCAAGTTTTACGCTCCTACAATGAGCAGTTCTTC. This rearrangement joins TRBV4-1 to TRBJ2-1, with D unclear. V was cut by 1 base and J by 0 bases, with 7 bases left in between. The CDR3 has 15 residues. Germline V gene sequence: CDR1 MGHRA, CDR2 YSYEKL.

This clone was found once. Other DNA sequences in this specimen translate into the identical CDR3. V usage is TRBV28 and J usage is TRBJ1-5, with D tentatively TRBD1 (5 bases). Germline V lookup: CDR1 MDHEN, CDR2 SYDVKM. The CDR3 sequence is 12 residues long. The V end lost 2 bases, the J end lost 7 bases, and 6 bases lay between the germline ends. This CDR3 reads CASSLPGQPQHF. CDR3 nucleotides: TGTGCCAGCAGTTTACCAGGGCAGCCCCAGCATTTT.

The V gene is TRBV18, the J gene TRBJ2-1; 10 bases match TRBD2. Germline CDR1 is KGHSH and CDR2 is LQKENI. V lost 6 bases, J lost 9 bases, and 8 bases stayed unmatched. The CDR3 sequence is 14 residues long. In DNA form, the CDR3 reads TGTGCCAGCTCCCCCGCTAGCGGGAGTGCTGAGCAGTTCTTC. Translation gives CASSPASGSAEQFF. The full variable domain, rest sourced from reference TRBV18 and TRBJ2-1, is NAGVMQNPRHLVRRRGQEARLRCSPMKGHSHVYWYRQLPEEGLKFMVYLQKENIIDESGMPKERFSAEFPKEGPSILRIQQVVRGDSAAYFCASSPASGSAEQFFGPGTRLTVL.

The rearrangement links TRBV5-1 to TRBJ2-1; 9 bases fit TRBD1. V lost 1 base to trimming and J lost 7 bases; unmatched junction nucleotides: 6. This CDR3 is 15 amino acids long. Looked up from germline, CDR1 is SGHRS and CDR2 is YFSETQ. This CDR3 is CASSLFRGTGNEQFF. The CDR3 coding sequence is TGCGCCAGCAGCTTGTTCCGCGGGACAGGGAATGAGCAGTTCTTC.

The J gene is TRBJ1-1, the V gene TRBV28; TRBD1 aligns across 8 bases. V gave up 5 bases and J gave up 1 base; unmatched junction bases: 12. The CDR3 totals 17 residues. Germline CDR1 is MDHEN and CDR2 is SYDVKM. DNA of the CDR3: TGTGCCAGCAGTCGTACACAGGGGGGAGGTCGGAACACTGAAGCTTTCTTT. Amino acids: CASSRTQGGGRNTEAFF.

The genes are TRBV28 and TRBJ1-4, with 7 positions matching TRBD1. Germline CDR1 is MDHEN and CDR2 is SYDVKM. J lost 8 bases, V lost 6 bases, and 6 bases had no gene match. The CDR3 contains 13 residues. The CDR3, as DNA: TGTGCCAGCAGGAGACAGGGACGGGAAAAACTGTTTTTT. The encoded protein is CASRRQGREKLFF.

This clone has more than one count but fewer than ten. This chain connects TRBV7-9 to TRBJ2-7, with D tentatively TRBD1 or TRBD2 (5 bases each). CDR1 is SEHNR and CDR2 is FQNEAQ in the germline V gene (reference sequence). This CDR3 comprises 16 residues. Between the trimmed V and J ends, which lost 1 base and 2 bases, there was a span of 15 bases. CDR3 nucleotides: TGTGCCAGCAGCTTAGGGACCGGGACGGTGACCTACGAGCAGTACTTC. It specifies CASSLGTGTVTYEQYF.

In its sample, this clone was seen a few times. This sequence joins TRBV19 and TRBJ1-2; 7 bases map to TRBD1. Germline V lookup: CDR1 LNHDA, CDR2 SQIVND (reference sequence). CDR3 length equals 13 residues. The ends lost 5 bases at V and 4 bases at J; junction bases unmatched: 4. CDR3 nucleotide sequence: TGTGCCAGTAGTGCTTACAGGGGCTATGGCTACACCTTC. Translation gives CASSAYRGYGYTF.

This clone appeared once. The chain recombines TRBV11-2 with TRBJ2-7; 10 bases match TRBD2. The CDR3 totals 18 residues. V lost 3 bases and J lost 1; bases outside the gene matches: 12. Germline V gene lookup returns CDR1 SGHAT and CDR2 FQNNGV. For the CDR3, the DNA is TGTGCCAGCAGCTTGCCGCCTTCACTAGCGGGAAAATCCTACGAGCAGTACTTC. Amino acid sequence: CASSLPPSLAGKSYEQYF.

Comments on this clone: This CDR3 is also generated by other DNA sequences in the sample. This chain connects TRBV5-4 to TRBJ2-6, with D perhaps being TRBD1 or TRBD2 (5 bases each). Germline assignment: CDR1 SGHNT and CDR2 YYREEE (reference sequence). Trimming left V 4 bases short and J 1 base short, with 9 bases between. The CDR3 totals 15 residues. The DNA of the CDR3 is TGTGCCAGCAGCCTAGCAGGGTCTGGGGCCAACGTCCTGACTTTC. This sequence encodes CASSLAGSGANVLTF.

V is TRBV14 and J is TRBJ2-7; D is ambiguous. The CDR3 length is 15 residues. V dropped 4 bases and J dropped 3 bases, with 16 bases sitting between them. Germline-derived CDR1 and CDR2 are SGHDN and FVKESK. CDR3 sequence reads: CASSRDGKGYYEQYF. Written as DNA, the CDR3 is TGTGCCAGCAGCCGAGACGGAAAGGGATACTACGAGCAGTACTTC. Filled out from reference TRBV14 and TRBJ2-7, the complete variable domain reads EAGVTQFPSHSVIEKGQTVTLRCDPISGHDNLYWYRRVMGKEIKFLLHFVKESKQDESGMPNNRFLAERTGGTYSTLKVQPAELEDSGVYFCASSRDGKGYYEQYFGPGTRLTVT.

This chain links TRBV28 with TRBJ2-5; D gene unclear. Germline lookup yields CDR1 MDHEN and CDR2 SYDVKM. With 5 bases removed from V and 2 bases from J, the gap between germline ends came to 24 bases. The CDR3 consists of 18 residues. The CDR3 DNA reads as TGTGCCAGCAGTCCCTCGCTCGGCGCCCCAGGCCCACAAGAGACCCAGTACTTC. The encoded protein is CASSPSLGAPGPQETQYF.

The CDR3 sequence: CASSLAGAKGEAFF. The CDR3 DNA reads TGCGCCAGCAGCTTGGCCGGGGCAAAGGGTGAAGCTTTCTTT. The chain combines TRBV5-1 with TRBJ1-1; D is possibly TRBD1 (5 bases). The CDR3 is 14 amino acids. CDR1 is SGHRS and CDR2 is YFSETQ in the germline V gene. Trimming left V 0 bases short and J 7 bases short, with 13 bases between.

This clone was recorded a few times. The chain links TRBV5-1 to TRBJ1-4, with 7 bases identical to TRBD1. This CDR3 is 14 amino acids long. CDR1 SGHRS and CDR2 YFSETQ come from the germline V gene. Germline trimming cut 6 bases from V and 3 bases from J; bases unmatched to any gene: 5. The CDR3: CASTSTGANEKLFF. CDR3 nucleotide sequence: TGCGCCAGCACCAGCACAGGGGCTAATGAAAAACTGTTTTTT.

This chain connects TRBV4-1 to TRBJ2-3; 8 bases are shared with TRBD2. This CDR3 has 19 amino acids. Germline CDR1 is MGHRA and CDR2 is YSYEKL. V was pared by 1 base and J by 0 bases, with 12 bases of the junction left unmatched. CDR3 nucleotide sequence: TGCGCCAGCAGCCAAGCTACGCGGGGGGCTAGCGGGAGCACAGATACGCAGTATTTT. It encodes CASSQATRGASGSTDTQYF.

This sequence joins TRBV28 and TRBJ1-2, with 7 bases fitting TRBD1. CDR3 length: 13 amino acids. V lost 7 bases and J lost 3; bases outside the gene matches: 5. Looked up from germline, CDR1 is MDHEN and CDR2 is SYDVKM. Written as DNA, the CDR3 is TGTGCCAGCAACCTGCAGGGGGACTATGGCTACACCTTC. Residues: CASNLQGDYGYTF.

This chain connects TRBV28 to TRBJ2-2; 9 bases map to TRBD2. V lost 5 bases to trimming and J lost 4 bases; unmatched junction nucleotides: 5. The length of the CDR3 is 15 residues. The germline V gene has CDR1 MDHEN and CDR2 SYDVKM. The CDR3 coding sequence is TGTGCCAGCAGTGGCGGGAGGGGCGGCACCGGGGAGCTGTTTTTT. As protein: CASSGGRGGTGELFF.

V usage is TRBV28 and J usage is TRBJ1-6; a weak D match, TRBD1 (6 bases). The V gene lost 4 bases and the J gene lost 7 bases, with 14 bases spanning the gap. Germline values: CDR1 MDHEN, CDR2 SYDVKM. This CDR3 comprises 15 residues. This CDR3 reads CASSWTAPKNSPLHF. Here the CDR3 DNA reads TGTGCCAGCAGTTGGACAGCACCGAAAAATTCACCCCTCCACTTT.

With regard to this clone: The same CDR3 can be traced to other DNA sequences in this sample. This chain's CDR3 is CASRGGTYEQYF. As DNA, the CDR3 is TGTGCCAGCAGGGGGGGTACCTACGAGCAGTACTTC. The rearrangement joins TRBV2 to TRBJ2-7, with D possibly TRBD2 on 6 matching bases. CDR3 length: 12 amino acids. Trimming removed 6 bases at V and 2 bases at J, with 8 bases between. CDR1 and CDR2 from the germline V gene are SNHLY and FYNNEI.

The J gene is TRBJ2-1, the V gene TRBV14, with TRBD1 as a possible D gene (6 bases). The CDR3 runs 15 residues. CDR1 SGHDN and CDR2 FVKESK come from the germline V gene. The V end was cut by 4 bases, the J end by 6 bases, with 16 bases between. Here the CDR3 reads CASSPDTDSLNEQFF. Here the CDR3 DNA reads TGTGCCAGCAGCCCGGACACGGACAGCCTCAATGAGCAGTTCTTC. Full variable domain (outside the CDR3, taken from reference TRBV14 and TRBJ2-1): EAGVTQFPSHSVIEKGQTVTLRCDPISGHDNLYWYRRVMGKEIKFLLHFVKESKQDESGMPNNRFLAERTGGTYSTLKVQPAELEDSGVYFCASSPDTDSLNEQFFGPGTRLTVL.

As for this clone: The same CDR3 arises from other DNA sequences in this sample as well. The CDR3 protein is CASSISRNTGELFF. As DNA, the CDR3 is TGTGCCAGTAGTATATCCCGAAACACCGGGGAGCTGTTTTTT. The chain has TRBV19 and TRBJ2-2; D is unclear. Per germline, CDR1 LNHDA and CDR2 SQIVND (reference sequence). CDR3 length: 14 residues. With 2 bases removed from V and 2 bases from J, the gap between germline ends came to 6 bases.

This chain joins TRBV7-3 and TRBJ2-3; possible D gene TRBD2, 7 bases. V lost 6 bases and J lost 1, with 17 bases in between. The germline V gene has CDR1 SGHTA and CDR2 FQGTGA. This CDR3 is 16 amino acids long. CDR3 sequence reads: CASSRGREGGTDTQYF. Written as DNA, the CDR3 is TGTGCCAGCAGTAGGGGGAGGGAGGGTGGCACAGATACGCAGTATTTT.

The chain recombines TRBV7-9 with TRBJ2-7; D is perhaps TRBD2 (6 bases). Germline-derived CDR1 and CDR2 are SEHNR and FQNEAQ (reference sequence). Trimming took off 4 bases at V and 7 bases at J, with 17 bases between the two ends. The CDR3 length is 14 residues. The CDR3 sequence: CASSSRTGGEEQYF. CDR3 nucleotide sequence: TGTGCCAGCAGCTCCCGGACTGGCGGGGAGGAGCAGTACTTC.

V is TRBV15 and J is TRBJ2-2, with 10 bases lining up with TRBD1. J was trimmed by 6 bases and V by 5 bases; bases with no gene match: 6. The germline V gene has CDR1 LNHNV and CDR2 YYDKDF (reference sequence). The CDR3 contains 15 residues. CDR3: CATSPGQGESGELFF. CDR3 DNA sequence: TGTGCCACCAGCCCTGGACAGGGGGAATCCGGGGAGCTGTTTTTT.

The chain is built from TRBV6-1 and TRBJ2-2; D gene ambiguous. This CDR3 comprises 13 residues. Between the trimmed V and J ends, which lost 4 bases and 5 bases, there was a span of 8 bases. Germline-derived CDR1 and CDR2 are MNHNS and SASEGT. The CDR3 sequence: CASSAFGTGELFF. The CDR3 DNA reads as TGTGCCAGCAGTGCCTTCGGTACCGGGGAGCTGTTTTTT.

V gene TRBV30 combines with J gene TRBJ1-1; no firm D call. The CDR3 extends over 13 amino acids. The germline gives CDR1 GTSNPN, CDR2 SVGIG (reference sequence). The V and J ends lost 4 bases and 5 bases respectively, with 14 bases between them. DNA for the CDR3: TGTGCCTGGAAACCCCCCTTCCGGACTGAAGCTTTCTTT. Translating it yields CAWKPPFRTEAFF.

The V gene is TRBV4-2, the J gene TRBJ2-1; 14 positions match TRBD2. Germline loops: CDR1 LGHNA, CDR2 YNFKEQ. The CDR3 covers 24 residues. V was clipped by 1 base and J by 1 base; unmatched bases: 21. The CDR3 protein is CASSQGAGLTTGTSGRGSYNEQFF. In nucleotides, the CDR3 is TGTGCCAGCAGCCAAGGGGCAGGGCTCACAACTGGGACTAGCGGGAGAGGGTCCTACAATGAGCAGTTCTTC.